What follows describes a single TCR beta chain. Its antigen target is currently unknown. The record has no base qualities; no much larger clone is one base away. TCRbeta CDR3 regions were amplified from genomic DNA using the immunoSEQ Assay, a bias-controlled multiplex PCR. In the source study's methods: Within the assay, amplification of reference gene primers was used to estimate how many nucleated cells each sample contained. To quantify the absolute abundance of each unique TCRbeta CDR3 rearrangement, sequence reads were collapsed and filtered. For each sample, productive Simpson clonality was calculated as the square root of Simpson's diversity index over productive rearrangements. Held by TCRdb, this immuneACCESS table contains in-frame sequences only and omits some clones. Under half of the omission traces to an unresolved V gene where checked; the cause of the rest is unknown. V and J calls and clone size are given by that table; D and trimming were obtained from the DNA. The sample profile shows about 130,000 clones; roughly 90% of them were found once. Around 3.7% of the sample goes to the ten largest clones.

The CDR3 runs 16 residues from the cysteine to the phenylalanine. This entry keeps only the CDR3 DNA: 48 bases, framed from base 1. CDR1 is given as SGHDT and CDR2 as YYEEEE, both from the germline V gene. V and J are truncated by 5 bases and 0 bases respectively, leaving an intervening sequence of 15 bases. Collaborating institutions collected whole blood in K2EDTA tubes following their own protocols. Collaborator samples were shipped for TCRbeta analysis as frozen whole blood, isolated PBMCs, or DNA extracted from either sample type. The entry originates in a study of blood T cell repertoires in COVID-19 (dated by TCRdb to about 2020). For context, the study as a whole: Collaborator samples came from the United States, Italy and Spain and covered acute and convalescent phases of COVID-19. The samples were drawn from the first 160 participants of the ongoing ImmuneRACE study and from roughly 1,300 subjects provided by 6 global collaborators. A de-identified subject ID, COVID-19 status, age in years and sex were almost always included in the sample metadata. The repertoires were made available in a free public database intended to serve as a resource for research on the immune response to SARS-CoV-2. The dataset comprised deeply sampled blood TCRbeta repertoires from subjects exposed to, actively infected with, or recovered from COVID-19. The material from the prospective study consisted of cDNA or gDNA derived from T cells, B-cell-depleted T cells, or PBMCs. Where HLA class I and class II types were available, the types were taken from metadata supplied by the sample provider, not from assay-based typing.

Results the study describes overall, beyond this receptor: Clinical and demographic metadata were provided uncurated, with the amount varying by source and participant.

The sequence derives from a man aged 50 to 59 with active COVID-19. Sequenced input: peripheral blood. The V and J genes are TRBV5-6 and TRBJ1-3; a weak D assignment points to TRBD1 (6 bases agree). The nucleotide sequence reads TGTGCCAGCAGTCCGACAGGCAAAGGCTCTGGAAACACCATATATTTT. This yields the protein CASSPTGKGSGNTIYF.